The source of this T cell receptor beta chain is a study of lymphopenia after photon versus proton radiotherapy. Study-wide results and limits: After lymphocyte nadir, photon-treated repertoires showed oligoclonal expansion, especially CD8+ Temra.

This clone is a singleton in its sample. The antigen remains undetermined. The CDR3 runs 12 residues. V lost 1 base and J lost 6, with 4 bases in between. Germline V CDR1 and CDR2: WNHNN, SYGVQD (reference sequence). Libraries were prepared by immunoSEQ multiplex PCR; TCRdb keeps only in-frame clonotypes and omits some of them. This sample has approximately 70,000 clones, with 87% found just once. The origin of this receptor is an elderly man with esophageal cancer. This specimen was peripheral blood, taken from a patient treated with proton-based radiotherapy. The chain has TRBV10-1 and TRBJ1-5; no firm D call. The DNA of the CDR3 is TGCGCCAGCAGTGAGTATGGTCAGCCCCAGCATTTT. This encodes CASSEYGQPQHF.